The 10 T cell receptor beta chains reported below all come from one sample, sequenced in a study of T-cell reconstitution after alpha-beta-depleted transplantation in children. Unique molecular identifiers were incorporated into the prepared TCRbeta library. Each CDR3 protein is one row after TCRdb ran MiXCR on the PCR reads. The sample consists of 200,000 to 250,000 distinct CDR3 sequences, 9.5% to 13% of them appearing once. Specimen: PBMCs, collected before TCRalphabeta/CD19-depleted stem cell transplant. These receptor sequences come from a child under three years old with acute myeloid leukemia, due to receive a stem cell transplant.

This clonotype was seen repeatedly, ten times or more. The V and J genes are TRBV10-3 and TRBJ1-2; 8 bases are shared with TRBD1. V gave up 7 bases and J gave up 6 bases; unmatched junction bases: 7. CDR1 and CDR2 from the germline V gene are ENHRY and SYGVKD. The CDR3 is 13 amino acids. DNA for the CDR3: TGTGCCATCACCGGACAGGGAGATAATGGCTACACCTTC. Translating it yields CAITGQGDNGYTF.

This clonotype was recorded many times. This sequence joins TRBV7-3 and TRBJ2-1; either TRBD1 or TRBD2 may fit D (5 bases each). V was trimmed by 1 base and J by 10 bases, leaving 14 bases between them. Germline V gene lookup returns CDR1 SGHTA and CDR2 FQGTGA. CDR3 length equals 14 residues. CDR3 nucleotide sequence: TGTGCCAGCAGCTTAAGGGGCGAGGGATCCGAGCAGTTCTTC. Its translation is CASSLRGEGSEQFF.

This clonotype was found many times. The chain is built from TRBV11-2 and TRBJ1-2, with a tentative D call TRBD1 (6 bases). Germline V CDR1 and CDR2: SGHAT, FQNNGV. Trimming left V 6 bases short and J 7 bases short, with 21 bases between. CDR3 length equals 15 residues. The CDR3: CASSSRTDLWIGYTF. CDR3 nucleotides: TGTGCCAGCAGTTCGAGGACAGACTTATGGATTGGCTACACCTTC.

This clonotype was counted ten times or more. The chain couples TRBV5-1 to TRBJ1-2; 8 positions agree with TRBD1. This CDR3 has 18 residues. The V segment lost 4 bases and the J segment 0 bases; nucleotides outside the gene matches: 14. Germline V gene sequence: CDR1 SGHRS, CDR2 YFSETQ. CDR3 sequence reads: CASSLTGTGVSPNYGYTF. The CDR3 DNA reads as TGCGCCAGCAGCCTGACCGGGACAGGAGTCTCCCCTAACTATGGCTACACCTTC. The full variable domain, its missing parts supplied by reference TRBV5-1 and TRBJ1-2, is KAGVTQTPRYLIKTRGQQVTLSCSPISGHRSVSWYQQTPGQGLQFLFEYFSETQRNKGNFPGRFSGRQFSNSRSEMNVSTLELGDSALYLCASSLTGTGVSPNYGYTFGSGTRLTVV.

A few counts support this clonotype. The chain is built from TRBV20-1 and TRBJ2-7; no reliable D call. Trimming took 5 bases from V and 6 from J, leaving 17 bases between them. Germline-derived CDR1 and CDR2 are DFQATT and SNEGSKA (reference sequence). The CDR3 extends over 13 amino acids. The CDR3 nucleotides are TGCAGTGCTCGTGCCGGGCCCTACTCCGAGCAGTACTTC. Residues: CSARAGPYSEQYF.

The CDR3 protein is CSVYPESAVGPNEKLFF. In DNA, the CDR3 is TGCAGCGTTTATCCGGAATCTGCGGTTGGGCCTAATGAAAAACTGTTTTTT. V is TRBV29-1 and J is TRBJ1-4, with D hard to call. The CDR3 has 17 amino acids. Trimming left V 5 bases short and J 3 bases short, with 22 bases between. Germline values: CDR1 SQVTM, CDR2 ANQGSEA.

This chain links TRBV5-6 with TRBJ1-2; tentative D call: TRBD1 (6 bases). The CDR3 has 15 amino acids. V dropped 4 bases and J dropped 6 bases, with 19 bases sitting between them. CDR1 is SGHDT, CDR2 YYEEEE, per germline. The DNA of the CDR3 is TGTGCCAGCAGCCCTACGCCCTCAGGGGCGGATGGCTACACCTTC. Translated: CASSPTPSGADGYTF.

This clonotype was found many times. The V call is TRBV20-1, the J call TRBJ2-1; a possible D gene is TRBD1 (8 bases). The germline CDR1 and CDR2 sequences are DFQATT and SNEGSKA (reference sequence). V was cut by 5 bases and J by 7 bases, with 15 bases left in between. The CDR3 contains 13 residues. The chain's CDR3 is CSARGDRQNEQFF. The CDR3 DNA is TGCAGTGCTCGGGGGGACAGGCAAAATGAGCAGTTCTTC.

This clonotype showed up just a few times. A much larger clone lies a single base off, so this may be a read error. This chain connects TRBV28 to TRBJ1-2; 7 bases are shared with TRBD1. There are 13 residues in the CDR3. Per germline, CDR1 MDHEN and CDR2 SYDVKM. The CDR3 reads CASTIQGPYGDTF. The CDR3 nucleotides are TGTGCCAGCACAATACAGGGGCCCTATGGCGACACCTTC.

This clonotype has ten or more counts. This rearrangement joins TRBV5-6 to TRBJ1-2, with unresolved D. CDR3 length equals 14 residues. CDR1 is SGHDT and CDR2 is YYEEEE in the germline V gene. Between the trimmed V and J ends, which lost 0 bases and 8 bases, there was a span of 14 bases. The CDR3 DNA reads TGTGCCAGCAGCTTGGCGACGGATCCTAGAGGCTACACCTTC. Protein: CASSLATDPRGYTF.